The T cell receptor beta chain described here comes from a study of cytomegalovirus exposure and HLA in healthy donors. Overall study findings and caveats: The authors enumerated 150 to 200 TCR beta chains as linked to cytomegalovirus.

In regard to this clone: Its antigen remains unidentified.

The data were produced by immunoSEQ multiplex PCR, yet TCRdb's version contains in-frame clones alone and is incomplete. The sample yields 200,000 to 250,000 clones, about nine tenths seen once. The CDR3 totals 16 residues. J was trimmed by 2 bases and V by 5 bases; bases with no gene match: 6. Germline V gives CDR1 SGHAT, CDR2 FQNNGV. The TCR sequence derives from a woman aged 18-30 years in good health and CMV-seropositive. Sequencing was done on a sample of PBMCs. The chain joins TRBV11-2 to TRBJ2-6, with 7 bases fitting TRBD1. The chain's CDR3 is CASSRYGTAGANVLTF. The DNA for the CDR3 is TGTGCCAGCAGCCGGTACGGGACAGCTGGGGCCAACGTCCTGACTTTC.